The clone carrying this T cell receptor (beta chain) showed up many times. Its cognate antigen is unknown. CDR3 length equals 20 residues. The ends were cut back, 1 base at V and 2 bases at J, with 27 bases in the middle. From 5'RACE with constant-segment primers came TCR alpha and TCR beta cDNA libraries that carried sample barcodes and UMIs. TCRdb ran MiXCR on the 5' RACE reads and lists one entry per CDR3 protein. The sample has about 29,000 distinct CDR3 sequences, roughly 15% seen once. This sample was included in a study of T-cell memory formation after mild COVID-19. Study as a whole: Most TCR clusters belonged to a single donor. General study points: Pre-infection memory already had some responding clones, implying cross-reactive memory joined. There was a balanced CD4/CD8 profile in clones contracting day 15 to 85, and later expanders leaned CD4+.

The V gene is TRBV12-3 or TRBV12-4, the J gene TRBJ2-7; possibly TRBD2 for D (6 bases). The sequence derives from an adult who had mild COVID-19 (a few samples of this study predate the infection). Cell type and time point are not known. The sample taken for sequencing was PBMCs or a T cell subset sorted from them (not recorded which). This CDR3 reads CASSLGLRRGVALLTYEQYF. CDR3 DNA: TGTGCCAGCAGTTTAGGGCTTAGGAGGGGTGTGGCCCTACTTACCTACGAGCAGTACTTC.